One and the same sample provided the 24 T cell receptor beta chains below, sequenced in a study of cytomegalovirus exposure and HLA in healthy donors (dated by TCRdb to the late 2010s). Receptor amplification or capture employed the immunoSEQ multiplex PCR assay. A mixture of 60 forward primers for TCR Vbeta segments and 13 reverse primers for TCR Jbeta segments was used in the multiplex PCR. What TCRdb holds here is the immuneACCESS table cut down to in-frame rearrangements. Part of the clones is not present; checked against another copy, under half of the missing clones reflect an unresolved V gene, and the others are unexplained. For this sample the table gives some 200,000 clones, of which around 75% were detected only once. Clones ranked in the top ten supply roughly 6.7% of the sample. The sample consisted of PBMCs. The source is a man aged 40-55 years in good health and CMV-seropositive.

The rearrangement uses TRBV6-1 and TRBJ2-5, with TRBD2 matching over 9 bases. The ends lost 5 bases at V and 5 bases at J; junction bases unmatched: 9. The CDR3 consists of 15 residues. From germline, CDR1 is MNHNS and CDR2 SASEGT. CDR3 in amino acids: CASSSSGGTWETQYF. The DNA of the CDR3 is TGTGCCAGCAGTTCGAGCGGGGGGACCTGGGAGACCCAGTACTTC.

This CDR3 is CASSSTGGAGYGYTF. CDR3 nucleotides: TGCGCCAGCAGCTCTACAGGGGGCGCCGGCTATGGCTACACCTTC. The rearrangement links TRBV4-1 to TRBJ1-2, with 9 positions matching TRBD1. This CDR3 has 15 amino acids. Germline assignment: CDR1 MGHRA and CDR2 YSYEKL. The trim removed 5 bases at V and 4 bases at J, leaving 8 bases unmatched.

This chain joins TRBV15 and TRBJ1-2, with D maybe TRBD1 (5 bases). Germline V gives CDR1 LNHNV, CDR2 YYDKDF (reference sequence). There are 16 residues in the CDR3. V dropped 0 bases and J dropped 2 bases, with 13 bases sitting between them. The CDR3 region has the DNA TGTGCCACCAGCAGAGACCTGGCGGGGGAGAACTATGGCTACACCTTC. It yields the protein CATSRDLAGENYGYTF.

The chain employs TRBV28 and TRBJ1-2; D is possibly TRBD1 (5 bases). The CDR3 is 14 residues long. Germline V gives CDR1 MDHEN, CDR2 SYDVKM. Trimming took 5 bases from V and 9 from J, leaving 19 bases between them. The CDR3 nucleotides read TGTGCCAGCAGTCGTGAAGTTGTTGCAGGGAGCTACACCTTC. Translated: CASSREVVAGSYTF.

The rearrangement uses TRBV10-3 and TRBJ1-1, with D hard to call. CDR1 and CDR2 (germline): ENHRY, SYGVKD. Trimming left V 0 bases short and J 0 bases short, with 11 bases between. The CDR3 totals 16 residues. This CDR3 is CAISESSGDVNTEAFF. In DNA form, the CDR3 reads TGTGCCATCAGTGAGTCGAGTGGAGACGTGAACACTGAAGCTTTCTTT.

There are a few counts of this clone. V usage is TRBV6-6 and J usage is TRBJ1-5; 7 positions match TRBD1. Trimming at V came to 2 bases and at J to 7 bases, leaving 8 bases not matched to a gene. Germline CDR1 reads MNHNY; CDR2 reads SVGAGI (reference sequence). The CDR3 consists of 15 residues. The CDR3 reads CASSYEGGAWQPQHF. CDR3 in DNA: TGTGCCAGCAGTTACGAAGGGGGCGCGTGGCAGCCCCAGCATTTT.

The genes are TRBV19 and TRBJ1-4; D possibly corresponds to TRBD1 (6 bases). V was shortened by 7 bases and J by 0 bases, with 12 bases between the two germline ends. The CDR3 is 15 residues long. Looked up from germline, CDR1 is LNHDA and CDR2 is SQIVND (reference sequence). The CDR3 nucleotides are TGTGCCAGTACAGGGGAAAAGGCAACTAATGAAAAACTGTTTTTT. Its protein is CASTGEKATNEKLFF.

The genes are TRBV18 and TRBJ1-1; the match to TRBD1 covers 7 bases. Germline V gene data show CDR1 as KGHSH and CDR2 as LQKENI. V lost 2 bases, J lost 0 bases, and 6 bases stayed unmatched. The CDR3 covers 16 residues. The CDR3: CASSPGAGGMNTEAFF. Here the CDR3 DNA reads TGTGCCAGCTCACCAGGGGCAGGGGGGATGAACACTGAAGCTTTCTTT.

CDR3 in DNA: TGTGCCAGTAGTATCTCGAGGCTAGATACGCAGTATTTT. The encoded protein is CASSISRLDTQYF. The J gene is TRBJ2-3, the V gene TRBV19; D unclear. Germline CDR1 is LNHDA and CDR2 is SQIVND (reference sequence). V dropped 3 bases and J dropped 5 bases, with 9 bases sitting between them. This CDR3 has 13 amino acids.

The chain recombines TRBV10-2 with TRBJ1-2; no clear D gene. The CDR3 is 13 amino acids. V lost 8 bases, J lost 3 bases, and 13 bases lay in between. CDR1 and CDR2 (germline): WSHSY, SAAADI. The CDR3 bases are TGCGCCAGCCGTGTCACTCGGGACTATGGCTACACCTTC. Amino acids: CASRVTRDYGYTF.

The chain carries TRBV5-1 and TRBJ2-2; TRBD2 agrees at 7 bases. This CDR3 contains 15 residues. CDR1 and CDR2 from the germline V gene are SGHRS and YFSETQ. Losses at the gene ends were 1 base for V and 4 bases for J; bases not matched to a gene: 4. The CDR3 loop reads CASSLTRGGTGELFF. The CDR3 DNA is TGCGCCAGCAGCTTGACCCGCGGGGGCACCGGGGAGCTGTTTTTT.

The genes are TRBV27 and TRBJ2-5; TRBD2 aligns across 7 bases. Per germline, CDR1 MNHEY and CDR2 SMNVEV (reference sequence). CDR3 size: 15 residues. V lost 5 bases to trimming and J lost 5 bases; unmatched junction nucleotides: 11. CDR3 nucleotide sequence: TGTGCCAGCAGTCTCTCCCCGGGTAGCGGGGAGACCCAGTACTTC. Amino acid sequence: CASSLSPGSGETQYF.

CDR3 sequence: CASSFPGQGIAKNIQYF. The CDR3 DNA follows: TGTGCCAGCAGCTTCCCGGGACAGGGCATAGCCAAAAACATTCAGTACTTC. The chain is built from TRBV7-3 and TRBJ2-4; 9 bases fit TRBD1. With 3 bases clipped from V and 0 bases from J, the junction kept 6 bases outside the gene matches. This CDR3 has 17 residues. Germline CDR1 reads SGHTA; CDR2 reads FQGTGA.

The chain recombines TRBV7-9 with TRBJ2-7, with TRBD1 matching over 7 bases. Germline V gene data show CDR1 as SEHNR and CDR2 as FQNEAQ (reference sequence). Trimming at V came to 5 bases and at J to 0 bases, leaving 10 bases not matched to a gene. The CDR3 loop spans 16 amino acids. This CDR3 reads CASSRPTGASSYEQYF. The CDR3 bases are TGTGCCAGCAGCCGCCCAACAGGGGCTTCCTCCTACGAGCAGTACTTC.

The chain uses TRBV27 and TRBJ2-7, with 9 bases identical to TRBD1. The CDR3 is 17 amino acids. Per germline, CDR1 MNHEY and CDR2 SMNVEV (reference sequence). Trimming at V came to 2 bases and at J to 2 bases, leaving 10 bases not matched to a gene. The DNA of the CDR3 is TGTGCCAGCAGTTTAAGATCGGGGACAGGGATGACCTACGAGCAGTACTTC. Translation gives CASSLRSGTGMTYEQYF.

The chain combines TRBV25-1 with TRBJ2-3; 8 bases line up with TRBD1. The germline gives CDR1 MGHDK, CDR2 SYGVNS. The CDR3 contains 15 residues. J gave up 3 bases and V 3 bases, and 5 bases lay outside the gene matches. The CDR3 DNA follows: TGTGCCAGCAGTGAGCGGGACAGGAGTACAGATACGCAGTATTTT. It is translated as CASSERDRSTDTQYF.

The V call is TRBV19, the J call TRBJ2-7; 7 nucleotides line up with TRBD1. The V gene end was trimmed by 2 bases and the J gene end by 6 bases; junction bases not matched to a gene: 7. CDR1 LNHDA and CDR2 SQIVND come from the germline V gene (reference sequence). The CDR3 runs 14 residues. The CDR3 spells CASSITGASFEQYF. The CDR3 nucleotides are TGTGCCAGTAGTATAACAGGGGCTTCGTTCGAGCAGTACTTC.

The chain recombines TRBV6-1 with TRBJ2-1; TRBD1 aligns across 7 bases. Trimming cost V 2 bases and J 3 bases; bases outside gene matches: 7. Germline V gene lookup returns CDR1 MNHNS and CDR2 SASEGT. This CDR3 is built from 16 residues. The CDR3 loop reads CASSETATGSYNEQFF. CDR3 in DNA: TGTGCCAGCAGTGAAACTGCGACAGGGAGCTACAATGAGCAGTTCTTC.

The chain carries TRBV10-3 and TRBJ2-2, with 12 positions matching TRBD2. The CDR3 is made up of 17 amino acids. Germline-derived CDR1 and CDR2 are ENHRY and SYGVKD. V trimming: 2 bases; J trimming: 7 bases; junction bases outside the gene matches: 8. The CDR3 nucleotides read TGTGCCATCAGTGAGAGAGCTAGCGGGGGGGCCGGCGGGGAGCTGTTTTTT. Amino acids: CAISERASGGAGGELFF.

The rearrangement uses TRBV10-3 and TRBJ1-5, with TRBD1 matching over 8 bases. The CDR3 sequence is 14 residues long. Germline V gene sequence: CDR1 ENHRY, CDR2 SYGVKD. Germline trimming cut 7 bases from V and 3 bases from J; bases unmatched to any gene: 5. CDR3 DNA sequence: TGTGCCATCAAGGGGACAGGCGACAATCAGCCCCAGCATTTT. Translating gives CAIKGTGDNQPQHF.

This clone came up once. The chain links TRBV7-8 to TRBJ2-1; D remains ambiguous. The CDR3 consists of 16 residues. V gave up 0 bases and J gave up 2 bases, with 11 bases separating them. CDR1 and CDR2 from the germline V gene are SGHVS and FQNEAQ. The CDR3 spells CASSLASSTPYNEQFF. The CDR3 region has the DNA TGTGCCAGCAGCTTAGCGTCGTCTACCCCCTACAATGAGCAGTTCTTC.

CDR3 sequence (DNA): TGCGCCAGCAGCTTGGGGGGCTGGTACACTGAAGCTTTCTTT. Its protein product is CASSLGGWYTEAFF. This rearrangement joins TRBV5-1 to TRBJ1-1; TRBD1 is a possible D gene (5 bases). The CDR3 extends over 14 amino acids. Germline V CDR1 and CDR2: SGHRS, YFSETQ. Trimming shortened V by 0 bases and J by 3 bases, and 9 bases separated the two germline ends.

The chain combines TRBV28 with TRBJ1-2, with 8 positions matching TRBD1. The CDR3 extends over 14 amino acids. V gave up 7 bases and J gave up 4 bases; unmatched junction bases: 8. Germline loops: CDR1 MDHEN, CDR2 SYDVKM. CDR3 protein: CASTDRVKGYGYTF. For the CDR3, the DNA is TGTGCCAGCACGGACAGGGTCAAAGGCTATGGCTACACCTTC.

The chain is built from TRBV10-3 and TRBJ2-2, with 9 nucleotides matching TRBD2. J gave up 0 bases and V 8 bases, and 4 bases lay outside the gene matches. This CDR3 is 15 amino acids long. Germline V CDR1 and CDR2: ENHRY, SYGVKD. Here the CDR3 DNA reads TGTGCCATCGGTAGCGGGGGAACGAACACCGGGGAGCTGTTTTTT. Translating gives CAIGSGGTNTGELFF.